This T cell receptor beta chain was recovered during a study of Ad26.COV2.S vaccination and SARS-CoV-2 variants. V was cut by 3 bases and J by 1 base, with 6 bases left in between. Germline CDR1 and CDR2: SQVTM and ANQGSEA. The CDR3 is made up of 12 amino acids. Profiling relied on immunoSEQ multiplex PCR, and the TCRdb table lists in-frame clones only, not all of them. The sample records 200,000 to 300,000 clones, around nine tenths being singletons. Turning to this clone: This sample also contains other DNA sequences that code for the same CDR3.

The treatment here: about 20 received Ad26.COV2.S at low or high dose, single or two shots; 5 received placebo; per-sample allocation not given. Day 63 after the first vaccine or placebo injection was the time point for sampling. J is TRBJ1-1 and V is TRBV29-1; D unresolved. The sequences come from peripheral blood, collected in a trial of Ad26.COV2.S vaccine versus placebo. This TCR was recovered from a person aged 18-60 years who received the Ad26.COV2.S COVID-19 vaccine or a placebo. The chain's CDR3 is CSVDRENTEAFF. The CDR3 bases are TGCAGCGTTGACCGCGAGAACACTGAAGCTTTCTTT.